The entry below describes one TCR beta chain. Its antigen is unknown. There are no base qualities to consult, and no much larger clone falls within one base. This sample was included in a study of blood T cell repertoires in COVID-19 (TCRdb year 2020). With respect to the entire study: Collaborator samples came from the United States, Italy and Spain and covered acute and convalescent phases of COVID-19. Samples came from the ongoing ImmuneRACE study (first 160 participants) plus 1,254 subjects from 6 global collaborators. Subjects who had been exposed to COVID-19, were actively infected with it, or had recovered from it provided the deeply sampled blood TCRbeta repertoires that made up the dataset. The prospective study material was composed of cDNA or gDNA derived from T cells, B-cell-depleted T cells, or PBMCs. The sample metadata nearly always contained a de-identified subject ID, COVID-19 status, age in years and sex. Where available, HLA class I and class II types were taken from metadata supplied by the sample provider and were not determined by assay-based typing. The repertoires were made available in a free public database intended to serve as a resource for research on the immune response to SARS-CoV-2.

TCRbeta CDR3 regions were amplified from genomic DNA by means of the immunoSEQ Assay, a bias-controlled multiplex PCR. As for how the authors treated the data: The number of nucleated cells in each sample was estimated from the amplification of reference gene primers within the assay. Sequence reads were collapsed and filtered to measure the absolute abundance of every unique TCRbeta CDR3 rearrangement. For each sample, productive Simpson clonality was calculated as the square root of Simpson's diversity index across productive rearrangements. The immuneACCESS repertoire file appears here via TCRdb, limited to in-frame rearrangements. These files lack a portion of the clones; in checked studies, under half of the deficit traces to unresolved V genes, and the cause of the others is not known. The DNA was the basis for D and trimming; V, J and clone size are from that table. Across this sample there are roughly 200,000 clones, with about four fifths seen only once. The ten largest clones take up roughly 8.8% of the sample.

Results the study describes overall, beyond this receptor: The quantity of clinical and demographic metadata differed by source and by participant and was supplied without curation.

Sequences SNHLY (CDR1) and FYNNEI (CDR2) are obtained from the germline V gene. V loses 5 bases of germline sequence and J loses 6 bases, and the interval between the two ends is 10 bases. The CDR3 covers 12 residues, taking in both the cysteine and the phenylalanine. The entry retains the CDR3 DNA only, 36 bases that are in frame from base 1. Each collaborating institution followed its own protocols to collect whole blood in K2EDTA tubes. For TCRbeta analysis, collaborators shipped samples as frozen whole blood, isolated PBMCs, or DNA extracted from either of those sample types. The chain links TRBV2 with TRBJ1-1, and perhaps TRBD1 as D gene, on 5 matching bases. The clonotype comes from a middle-aged man with active or convalescent COVID-19. The sequencing sample was made of peripheral blood. The CDR3 protein is CASSPQGSEAFF. The base sequence is TGTGCCAGCAGTCCTCAGGGTTCTGAAGCTTTCTTT.